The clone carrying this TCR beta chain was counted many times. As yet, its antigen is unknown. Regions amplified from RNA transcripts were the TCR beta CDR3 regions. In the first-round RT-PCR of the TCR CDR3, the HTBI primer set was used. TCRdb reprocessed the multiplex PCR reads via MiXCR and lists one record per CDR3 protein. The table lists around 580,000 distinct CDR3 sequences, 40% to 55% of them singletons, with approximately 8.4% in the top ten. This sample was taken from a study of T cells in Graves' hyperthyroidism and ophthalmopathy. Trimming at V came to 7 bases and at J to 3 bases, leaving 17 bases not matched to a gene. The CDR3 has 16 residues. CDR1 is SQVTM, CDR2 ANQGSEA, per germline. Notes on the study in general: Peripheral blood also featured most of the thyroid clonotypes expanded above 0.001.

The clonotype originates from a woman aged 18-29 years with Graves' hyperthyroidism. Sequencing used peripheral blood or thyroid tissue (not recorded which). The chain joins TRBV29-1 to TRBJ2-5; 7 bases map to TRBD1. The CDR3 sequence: CSGGKGAGSAKETQYF. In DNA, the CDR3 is TGCAGCGGTGGGAAGGGGGCAGGTAGCGCGAAAGAGACCCAGTACTTC.